This TCR beta chain appears in the sequencing data of a study of T cell repertoires in cytomegalovirus infection. Study background: Indications came from public TCR beta signatures; they pointed to CMV infection and to a matching HLA type.

Regarding the study as a whole: Adding up the frequency of public TCR beta families identified people who carried CMV plus the relevant HLA. HLA-C-restricted TCR beta clonotypes specific for CMV led the ex vivo response.

A word on this clonotype: The target antigen is unknown.

CDR3 length equals 13 residues. Germline CDR1 MNHEY, CDR2 SMNVEV (reference sequence). Trimming took 3 bases from V and 8 from J; bases not matched to a gene: 4. A single record per CDR3 protein comes from TCRdb applying MiXCR to the reads. The data show about 830,000 distinct CDR3 sequences, around a third seen once. The input for sequencing was cultured CD8+ T cells from PBMCs, taken from culture after CMV antigen stimulation. The sequence came from a human donor in good health (CMV status not recorded). Some clones in this sample may be carry-over from other donors' samples. The chain carries TRBV27 and TRBJ2-1, with 7 nucleotides matching TRBD1. CDR3 loop: CASSFDRVDEQFF. The CDR3 DNA sequence: TGTGCCAGCAGTTTTGACAGGGTAGATGAGCAGTTCTTC.